The text below deals with one T cell receptor beta chain. The data stem from a study of patients and donors after allogeneic stem cell transplantation. Each CDR3 protein gets one entry after TCRdb re-called the RT-PCR reads with MiXCR. The sample has more than 850,000 distinct CDR3 sequences; around 17% are singletons. The CDR3 extends over 13 amino acids. Germline loops: CDR1 SGDLS, CDR2 YYNGEE. Losses at the gene ends were 4 bases for V and 9 bases for J; bases not matched to a gene: 4. The V and J genes are TRBV9 and TRBJ2-1; the match to TRBD2 covers 10 bases. The sequenced sample consisted of blood, either unsorted or a sorted T cell fraction (not recorded which). This clonotype was sampled from a human donor who was either an allogeneic HSCT recipient or a stem cell or donor lymphocyte infusion donor (not recorded which). It is not recorded whose cells these are; they may come from a transplant donor. The CDR3 loop reads CASSLSGGAEQFF. The CDR3, as DNA: TGTGCCAGCAGCCTAAGCGGGGGGGCTGAGCAGTTCTTC.